A selection of T cell receptor beta chains follows, all from one sample in a study of T-cell reconstitution after alpha-beta-depleted transplantation in children. TCRdb re-called the PCR reads with MiXCR, one entry per CDR3 protein. Of 450,000 to 700,000 distinct CDR3 sequences in the sample, 25% to 30% were seen once. The input for sequencing was PBMCs, taken before TCRalphabeta/CD19-depleted stem cell transplant. The receptors originated from a boy less than two years old with Wiskott-Aldrich syndrome, due to receive a stem cell transplant. Each CDR3 is given with its conserved first and last residue. The D gene is left open where the match is weak. Only some rows state a clone size, as once, few, many or a class for expanded clones.

>TRBJ1-5|.|TRBV29-1|TRBD1
CSVGGQGGQPQHF
TGCAGCGTTGGGGGACAGGGTGGACAGCCCCAGCATTTT
>TRBJ1-5|.|TRBV10-2|.
CASSESYGHSNQPQHF
TGCGCCAGCAGTGAGTCGTACGGACATAGCAATCAGCCCCAGCATTTT
>TRBJ2-7|.|TRBV4-2|.
CASSQDAAGISNERYF
TGTGCCAGCAGCCAAGATGCGGCGGGAATAAGCAACGAGCGGTACTTC
>TRBJ2-1|.|TRBV20-1|.
CSARDRERSKYNEQFF
TGCAGTGCTAGAGATCGTGAGCGGAGTAAATACAATGAGCAGTTCTTC
>TRBJ2-2|.|TRBV5-1|.
CASSLDSRAGELFF
TGCGCCAGCAGCTTGGACTCCCGGGCCGGGGAGCTGTTTTTT
>TRBJ2-1|.|TRBV9|TRBD2
CASSVEPSGRREQFF
TGTGCCAGCAGCGTAGAACCTAGCGGGAGGCGGGAGCAGTTCTTC
>TRBJ2-5|few|TRBV5-1|.
CASSEQVETQYF
TGCGCCAGCAGTGAACAGGTAGAGACCCAGTACTTC
>TRBJ2-7|.|TRBV20-1|TRBD1
CSAAGDSTYEQYF
TGCAGTGCTGCCGGGGACAGCACCTACGAGCAGTACTTC
>TRBJ2-1|.|TRBV12-3/TRBV12-4|TRBD2
CASSPRDGAAGEHEQFF
TGTGCCAGCAGTCCCCGGGATGGTGCGGCGGGAGAGCATGAGCAGTTCTTC
>TRBJ2-2|few|TRBV12-3/TRBV12-4|.
CASSLRGAAGELFF
TGTGCCAGCAGTTTGAGGGGGGCGGCCGGGGAGCTGTTTTTT